These T cell receptor beta chains were read from a single sample in a study of early T cells in non-severe SARS-CoV-2 infection. TCRdb used MiXCR to reprocess the 5' RACE reads, holding one entry per CDR3 protein. Of about 98,000 distinct CDR3 sequences listed, 13% were seen once; the top ten hold 6% to 7.5%. Sequenced input: whole blood. Source of these receptors: an adult who was a healthcare worker with PCR-confirmed SARS-CoV-2 infection or an uninfected control (not recorded which). The CDR3 runs from the conserved cysteine through the conserved F or W. The order of the fields is V gene, D gene, J gene, clone size, CDR3 DNA, CDR3 protein. D genes are given only for firm matches. The size of a clone is reported for some rows only, either as once, few or many, or as a class for expanded clones.

v_call: TRBV5-1; d_call: -; j_call: TRBJ1-2; clone_size: -; cdr3_nt: TGCGCCAGCAGCTTGTCCGGGACAACTAACTATGGCTACACCTTC; cdr3_aa: CASSLSGTTNYGYTF
v_call: TRBV20-1; d_call: TRBD2; j_call: TRBJ2-3; clone_size: -; cdr3_nt: TGCAGTGCTACGACTAGCGGGAGGCGAGATACGCAGTATTTT; cdr3_aa: CSATTSGRRDTQYF
v_call: TRBV25-1; d_call: TRBD2; j_call: TRBJ2-3; clone_size: -; cdr3_nt: TGTGCCAGCAGTATAGCGGGAAGCACAGATACGCAGTATTTT; cdr3_aa: CASSIAGSTDTQYF
v_call: TRBV28; d_call: TRBD1; j_call: TRBJ1-1; clone_size: many; cdr3_nt: TGTGCCAGCAGTTTAAGGGGGCCGAACACTGAAGCTTTCTTT; cdr3_aa: CASSLRGPNTEAFF
v_call: TRBV10-3; d_call: -; j_call: TRBJ1-1; clone_size: many; cdr3_nt: TGTGCCATCACCGGGGATAGCGCTGAAGCTTTCTTT; cdr3_aa: CAITGDSAEAFF
v_call: TRBV20-1; d_call: TRBD2; j_call: TRBJ2-7; clone_size: few; cdr3_nt: TGCAGTGCTCGACCTAGCGGGAGCTACGAGCAGTACTTC; cdr3_aa: CSARPSGSYEQYF
v_call: TRBV12-3/TRBV12-4; d_call: -; j_call: TRBJ1-1; clone_size: -; cdr3_nt: TGTGCCAGCAGCCAACAGCTTTTAGGCACTGAAGCTTTCTTT; cdr3_aa: CASSQQLLGTEAFF
v_call: TRBV28; d_call: TRBD1; j_call: TRBJ1-6; clone_size: -; cdr3_nt: TGTGCCAGCAGTTTTGCCAGGGGGAATTCACCCCTCCACTTT; cdr3_aa: CASSFARGNSPLHF
v_call: TRBV4-3; d_call: -; j_call: TRBJ2-1; clone_size: -; cdr3_nt: TGCGCCAGCAGCCAAGATCAGAGGCAGGGGGGCGAGCAGTTCTTC; cdr3_aa: CASSQDQRQGGEQFF
v_call: TRBV7-2; d_call: TRBD1; j_call: TRBJ2-3; clone_size: -; cdr3_nt: TGTGCCAGCAGCAGGGACAGGAACACAGATACGCAGTATTTT; cdr3_aa: CASSRDRNTDTQYF
v_call: TRBV7-9; d_call: -; j_call: TRBJ2-1; clone_size: many; cdr3_nt: TGTGCCAGCAGCACGACTGTAAGGGGTGAGCAGTTCTTC; cdr3_aa: CASSTTVRGEQFF
v_call: TRBV29-1; d_call: -; j_call: TRBJ1-1; clone_size: -; cdr3_nt: TGCAGCGTTGGGCGTCGTGGGGTAATGAACACTGAAGCTTTCTTT; cdr3_aa: CSVGRRGVMNTEAFF
v_call: TRBV12-3/TRBV12-4; d_call: TRBD1; j_call: TRBJ2-4; clone_size: many; cdr3_nt: TGTGCCAGCAGTCGAACGACAGGGGCAAAACGCATTCAGTACTTC; cdr3_aa: CASSRTTGAKRIQYF
v_call: TRBV13; d_call: -; j_call: TRBJ2-1; clone_size: many; cdr3_nt: TGTGCCAGCAGCTTATCCCGGGACTACAATGAGCAGTTCTTC; cdr3_aa: CASSLSRDYNEQFF
v_call: TRBV28; d_call: TRBD2; j_call: TRBJ2-7; clone_size: few; cdr3_nt: TGTGCCAGCAGTCCCACCGGGACTAGCTTCTTTGAGCAGTACTTC; cdr3_aa: CASSPTGTSFFEQYF
v_call: TRBV28; d_call: -; j_call: TRBJ2-5; clone_size: many; cdr3_nt: TGTGCCAGCAGCAGCGGGTCTCAAGAGACCCAGTACTTC; cdr3_aa: CASSSGSQETQYF
v_call: TRBV19; d_call: TRBD1; j_call: TRBJ2-7; clone_size: -; cdr3_nt: TGTGCCAGTAGTAGAACCGGGACAGGGGCCTACGAGCAGTACTTC; cdr3_aa: CASSRTGTGAYEQYF
v_call: TRBV9; d_call: -; j_call: TRBJ2-5; clone_size: many; cdr3_nt: TGTGCCAGCAGCGTAAGGGACTTCCCTAGAGAGACCCAGTACTTC; cdr3_aa: CASSVRDFPRETQYF
v_call: TRBV7-6; d_call: TRBD2; j_call: TRBJ2-7; clone_size: few; cdr3_nt: TGTGCCAGCAGCCGAATAGCGGGAGGGCCAGGGACTGACGAGCAGTACTTC; cdr3_aa: CASSRIAGGPGTDEQYF
v_call: TRBV28; d_call: TRBD2; j_call: TRBJ2-7; clone_size: -; cdr3_nt: TGTGCCAGCAGTTCTGGCGGGAGGACCTACGAGCAGTACTTC; cdr3_aa: CASSSGGRTYEQYF
v_call: TRBV20-1; d_call: -; j_call: TRBJ1-1; clone_size: few; cdr3_nt: TGCAGTGTCCCGGGACGGGGCACTGAAGCTTTCTTT; cdr3_aa: CSVPGRGTEAFF
v_call: TRBV20-1; d_call: TRBD2; j_call: TRBJ2-1; clone_size: few; cdr3_nt: TGCAGTGCTAGTAAGACTAGCGGATTTTACTCCTACAATGAGCAGTTCTTC; cdr3_aa: CSASKTSGFYSYNEQFF
v_call: TRBV10-3; d_call: -; j_call: TRBJ2-7; clone_size: few; cdr3_nt: TGTGCCATCAGTGAGTCAGGTAGAGAGCCCTACGAGCAGTACTTC; cdr3_aa: CAISESGREPYEQYF
v_call: TRBV7-9; d_call: TRBD1; j_call: TRBJ1-6; clone_size: few; cdr3_nt: TGTGCCAGCAGCCGGACAGGGGGATCCTATAATTCACCCCTCCACTTT; cdr3_aa: CASSRTGGSYNSPLHF
v_call: TRBV9; d_call: -; j_call: TRBJ2-1; clone_size: -; cdr3_nt: TGTGCCAGCAGCGTAGCAATCGGGGTCACCTACAATGAGCAGTTCTTC; cdr3_aa: CASSVAIGVTYNEQFF
v_call: TRBV4-3; d_call: -; j_call: TRBJ2-7; clone_size: -; cdr3_nt: TGCGCCAGCAGCCAAGATATCGGCGCTTCCTACGAGCAGTACTTC; cdr3_aa: CASSQDIGASYEQYF
v_call: TRBV28; d_call: TRBD1; j_call: TRBJ1-1; clone_size: -; cdr3_nt: TGTGCCAGCAGGAACAGGGGTAACACTGAAGCTTTCTTT; cdr3_aa: CASRNRGNTEAFF
v_call: TRBV5-4; d_call: -; j_call: TRBJ1-2; clone_size: few; cdr3_nt: TGTGCCAGCAGCTTGGCGGGAAGGGATAATGGCTACACCTTC; cdr3_aa: CASSLAGRDNGYTF
v_call: TRBV7-6; d_call: -; j_call: TRBJ2-1; clone_size: -; cdr3_nt: TGTGCCAGCAGCCCGAGGGCCGGTGTGCTGAATGAGCAGTTCTTC; cdr3_aa: CASSPRAGVLNEQFF
v_call: TRBV13; d_call: -; j_call: TRBJ2-1; clone_size: many; cdr3_nt: TGTGCCAGCAGCTCCGGTCGGATCAATGAGCAGTTCTTC; cdr3_aa: CASSSGRINEQFF
v_call: TRBV21-1; d_call: -; j_call: TRBJ2-5; clone_size: -; cdr3_nt: TGTGCCAGCAGCAGGTTCCGGGACATGATTGAGACCCAGTACTTC; cdr3_aa: CASSRFRDMIETQYF
v_call: TRBV12-3/TRBV12-4; d_call: TRBD2; j_call: TRBJ2-2; clone_size: few; cdr3_nt: TGTGCCAGCAGTCCCCGGGGTCTCAGCGGGAGCAGCGGGGAGCTGTTTTTT; cdr3_aa: CASSPRGLSGSSGELFF
v_call: TRBV5-1; d_call: TRBD2; j_call: TRBJ2-2; clone_size: -; cdr3_nt: TGCGCCAGCAGCTGGACTAGCGAGTTGAACACCGGGGAGCTGTTTTTT; cdr3_aa: CASSWTSELNTGELFF
v_call: TRBV12-3/TRBV12-4; d_call: TRBD2; j_call: TRBJ2-1; clone_size: -; cdr3_nt: TGTGCCAGCAGCCCTAGCGGGAGGGCCGCCCCTGGGCAGTTCTTC; cdr3_aa: CASSPSGRAAPGQFF
v_call: TRBV29-1; d_call: -; j_call: TRBJ1-1; clone_size: many; cdr3_nt: TGCAGCGTTGAAGAGTCGACAGCGAACACTGAAGCTTTCTTT; cdr3_aa: CSVEESTANTEAFF
v_call: TRBV5-1; d_call: TRBD1; j_call: TRBJ1-3; clone_size: few; cdr3_nt: TGCGCCAGCAGCGAACGGACAGGATCTGGAAACACCATATATTTT; cdr3_aa: CASSERTGSGNTIYF
v_call: TRBV29-1; d_call: TRBD1; j_call: TRBJ2-7; clone_size: few; cdr3_nt: TGCAGCGTTGAAACAGGGGAATCCCACGAGCAGTACTTC; cdr3_aa: CSVETGESHEQYF
v_call: TRBV20-1; d_call: -; j_call: TRBJ1-2; clone_size: few; cdr3_nt: TGCAGTGCCACTCAGAGGGGGTACTATGGCTACACCTTC; cdr3_aa: CSATQRGYYGYTF
v_call: TRBV5-8; d_call: -; j_call: TRBJ2-3; clone_size: -; cdr3_nt: TGTGCCAGCACCTCTAAGGGAGGCCCCTTCACAGATACGCAGTATTTT; cdr3_aa: CASTSKGGPFTDTQYF
v_call: TRBV21-1; d_call: -; j_call: TRBJ1-1; clone_size: many; cdr3_nt: TGTGCCAGAATGACACAGGGGAACACTGAAGCTTTCTTT; cdr3_aa: CARMTQGNTEAFF
v_call: TRBV7-2; d_call: -; j_call: TRBJ1-2; clone_size: few; cdr3_nt: TGTGCCAGCAGGGACCCGTGGACGGATGGCTACACCTTC; cdr3_aa: CASRDPWTDGYTF
v_call: TRBV3-1; d_call: -; j_call: TRBJ2-1; clone_size: -; cdr3_nt: TGTGCCAGCAGGGCAACAACAGGGCCCAATGAGCAGTTCTTC; cdr3_aa: CASRATTGPNEQFF
v_call: TRBV5-1; d_call: -; j_call: TRBJ1-1; clone_size: many; cdr3_nt: TGCGCCAGCAGCCCCGTGGTTGCGGACACTGAAGCTTTCTTT; cdr3_aa: CASSPVVADTEAFF
v_call: TRBV7-2; d_call: TRBD1; j_call: TRBJ2-7; clone_size: few; cdr3_nt: TGTGCCAGCAGCTGGAACAGGGGTGGCGAGCAGTACTTC; cdr3_aa: CASSWNRGGEQYF
v_call: TRBV12-3/TRBV12-4; d_call: -; j_call: TRBJ1-5; clone_size: many; cdr3_nt: TGTGCCAGCAGTTTAGGGGCGGGGAAGCCCCAGCATTTT; cdr3_aa: CASSLGAGKPQHF
v_call: TRBV11-2; d_call: TRBD2; j_call: TRBJ2-1; clone_size: few; cdr3_nt: TGTGCCAGCAGCCGGCGGGGGACTAGCGGGAGATCACCCTACAATGAGCAGTTCTTC; cdr3_aa: CASSRRGTSGRSPYNEQFF
v_call: TRBV18; d_call: -; j_call: TRBJ2-5; clone_size: many; cdr3_nt: TGTGCCAGCTCACCAGCCGGGACTGCACAAGGGACCCAGTACTTC; cdr3_aa: CASSPAGTAQGTQYF
v_call: TRBV7-7; d_call: -; j_call: TRBJ2-5; clone_size: -; cdr3_nt: TGTGCCAGCAGCCCAGGATTTCAAGAGACCCAGTACTTC; cdr3_aa: CASSPGFQETQYF
v_call: TRBV28; d_call: TRBD1; j_call: TRBJ1-2; clone_size: many; cdr3_nt: TGTGCCAGCAGTTCTCCGACAGGGACTAACTATGGCTACACCTTC; cdr3_aa: CASSSPTGTNYGYTF
v_call: TRBV4-2; d_call: TRBD1; j_call: TRBJ1-5; clone_size: -; cdr3_nt: TGTGCCAGCAGCCAGACAGGGGGCGGGAGCAATCAGCCCCAGCATTTT; cdr3_aa: CASSQTGGGSNQPQHF